Shown below are 14 T cell receptor beta chains from a single sample sequenced in a study of CD8 T cells in Susac syndrome. Random hexamers primed reverse transcription of roughly 0.5 to 1 ug RNA. TCRdb used MiXCR to reprocess the immunoSEQ multiplex PCR reads, holding one entry per CDR3 protein. Of about 290,000 distinct CDR3 sequences listed, roughly 90% are singletons. The material sequenced was CD8+ T cells from PBMCs. These receptors all come from a human donor with multiple sclerosis.

J is TRBJ2-1 and V is TRBV28; 10 nucleotides match TRBD1. The germline CDR1 and CDR2 sequences are MDHEN and SYDVKM. V lost 3 bases and J lost 5; bases outside the gene matches: 7. The CDR3 totals 16 residues. This chain's CDR3 is CASSLRTGGKDNEQFF. The CDR3 DNA reads TGTGCCAGCAGTTTGCGGACAGGGGGAAAGGACAATGAGCAGTTCTTC.

This chain uses TRBV28 with TRBJ2-2; 8 bases map to TRBD1. This CDR3 is 14 amino acids long. CDR1 MDHEN and CDR2 SYDVKM come from the germline V gene. V gave up 8 bases and J gave up 6 bases; unmatched junction bases: 8. In nucleotides, the CDR3 is TGTGCCAGCCGGGACAGGCTACAACCCGGGGAGCTGTTTTTT. The encoded protein is CASRDRLQPGELFF.

The chain combines TRBV7-2 with TRBJ2-3; TRBD1 aligns across 7 bases. Per germline, CDR1 SGHTA and CDR2 FQGNSA. V was pared by 4 bases and J by 11 bases, with 9 bases of the junction left unmatched. CDR3 length: 13 amino acids. The DNA for the CDR3 is TGTGCCAGCAGCTCCCCCCCAGGGACAGAGCAGTATTTT. This encodes CASSSPPGTEQYF.

The chain combines TRBV4-1 with TRBJ1-1; tentative D call: TRBD1 (5 bases). The V end was cut by 1 base, the J end by 3 bases, with 21 bases between. The CDR3 has 18 amino acids. Germline V CDR1 and CDR2: MGHRA, YSYEKL. CDR3 in amino acids: CASSQGVLGKSGDTEAFF. CDR3 DNA: TGCGCCAGCAGCCAAGGAGTCCTCGGCAAATCGGGGGACACTGAAGCTTTCTTT.

V gene TRBV9 combines with J gene TRBJ1-5; D may be TRBD1 (5 bases). The germline V gene has CDR1 SGDLS and CDR2 YYNGEE. Trimming left V 0 bases short and J 1 base short, with 8 bases between. The CDR3 loop spans 15 amino acids. CDR3 loop: CASSVGGFSNQPQHF. CDR3 nucleotide sequence: TGTGCCAGCAGCGTAGGGGGGTTCAGCAATCAGCCCCAGCATTTT.

J is TRBJ2-2 and V is TRBV7-9; TRBD1 aligns across 7 bases. V gave up 5 bases and J gave up 1 base; unmatched junction bases: 4. The V gene's germline CDR1 is SEHNR and CDR2 FQNEAQ (reference sequence). The CDR3 spans 15 residues. CDR3 residues: CASSPQGLNTGELFF. DNA for the CDR3: TGTGCCAGCAGCCCACAGGGGCTGAACACCGGGGAGCTGTTTTTT.

The V and J genes are TRBV6-2 or TRBV6-3 and TRBJ1-5; weak D call: TRBD1 (5 bases). The CDR3 is made up of 14 amino acids. Germline assignment: CDR1 MNHEY and CDR2 SVGEGT. V was clipped by 6 bases and J by 1 base, with 10 bases between them. This CDR3 reads CASSWTFSNQPQHF. Here the CDR3 DNA reads TGTGCCAGCAGCTGGACATTCAGCAATCAGCCCCAGCATTTT.

The chain joins TRBV7-9 to TRBJ1-2; tentatively, D is TRBD1 (6 bases). Germline V CDR1 and CDR2: SEHNR, FQNEAQ (reference sequence). The V gene lost 2 bases and the J gene lost 3 bases, with 13 bases spanning the gap. The length of the CDR3 is 15 residues. This CDR3 reads CASSLQKRGDYGYTF. The CDR3, as DNA: TGTGCCAGCAGCTTACAAAAGAGGGGGGACTATGGCTACACCTTC.

The V call is TRBV6-4, the J call TRBJ2-3, with 8 bases that match TRBD2. CDR1 and CDR2 from the germline V gene are MRHNA and SNTAGT. Losses at the gene ends were 5 bases for V and 2 bases for J; bases not matched to a gene: 9. The CDR3 sequence is 16 residues long. The CDR3 spells CASSFSGTLDTDTQYF. Written as DNA, the CDR3 is TGTGCCAGCAGTTTTAGCGGGACTCTCGACACAGATACGCAGTATTTT.

This chain joins TRBV19 and TRBJ1-6; 7 positions match TRBD1. The CDR3 runs to 13 residues. V dropped 7 bases and J dropped 7; count of bases not matched to a gene: 4. Germline CDR1 is LNHDA and CDR2 is SQIVND (reference sequence). The DNA for the CDR3 is TGTGCCAGTAACGACAGGGAAAATTCACCCCTCCACTTT. It codes for CASNDRENSPLHF.

This clonotype was recorded a few times. The V call is TRBV28, the J call TRBJ1-5; 8 nucleotides align to TRBD1. Germline CDR1 and CDR2: MDHEN and SYDVKM. The CDR3 totals 18 residues. The junction had 9 bases not matched to a gene; V was cut back by 2 bases and J by 0 bases. This CDR3 reads CASSLEDRGAYSNQPQHF. The CDR3 DNA sequence: TGTGCCAGCAGTTTAGAAGACAGGGGAGCATATAGCAATCAGCCCCAGCATTTT.

The chain links TRBV4-2 to TRBJ2-1, with 9 bases identical to TRBD1. V shed 0 bases, J shed 8 bases, and the junction held 8 bases outside the gene matches. This CDR3 is 16 amino acids long. Looked up from germline, CDR1 is LGHNA and CDR2 is YNFKEQ. The chain's CDR3 is CASSQESGQGPDEQFF. Written as DNA, the CDR3 is TGTGCCAGCAGCCAAGAGTCTGGACAGGGGCCCGATGAGCAGTTCTTC.

The chain has TRBV27 and TRBJ2-3; 8 bases align to TRBD1. Germline V gives CDR1 MNHEY, CDR2 SMNVEV (reference sequence). J gave up 5 bases and V 6 bases, and 7 bases lay outside the gene matches. The CDR3 totals 14 residues. CDR3 residues: CASRSRGPGDTQYF. DNA of the CDR3: TGTGCCAGCAGAAGCAGGGGGCCTGGAGATACGCAGTATTTT.

V is TRBV6-1 and J is TRBJ2-5; TRBD2 matches at 7 bases. The J segment lost 4 bases and the V segment lost 5 bases, leaving 22 bases of the junction unmatched. The CDR3 length is 19 residues. CDR1 and CDR2 from the germline V gene are MNHNS and SASEGT. The CDR3 nucleotides read TGTGCCAGCAGTCCGCTGGCCGGGGCTAGCGGCCGTGTTCGAGAGACCCAGTACTTC. Translating it yields CASSPLAGASGRVRETQYF.